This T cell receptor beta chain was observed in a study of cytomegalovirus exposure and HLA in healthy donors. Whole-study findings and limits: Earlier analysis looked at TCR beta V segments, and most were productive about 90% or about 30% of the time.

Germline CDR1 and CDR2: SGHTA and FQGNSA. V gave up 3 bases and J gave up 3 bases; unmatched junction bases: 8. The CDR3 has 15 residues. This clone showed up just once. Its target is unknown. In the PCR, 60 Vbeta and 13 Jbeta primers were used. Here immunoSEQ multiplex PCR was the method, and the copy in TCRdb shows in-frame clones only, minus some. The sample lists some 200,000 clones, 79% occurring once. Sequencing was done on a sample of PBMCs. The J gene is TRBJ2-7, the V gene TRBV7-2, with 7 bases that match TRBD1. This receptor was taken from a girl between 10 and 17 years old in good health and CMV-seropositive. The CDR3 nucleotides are TGTGCCAGCAGCTTTGGGGACAGACCAAACTACGAGCAGTACTTC. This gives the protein CASSFGDRPNYEQYF.